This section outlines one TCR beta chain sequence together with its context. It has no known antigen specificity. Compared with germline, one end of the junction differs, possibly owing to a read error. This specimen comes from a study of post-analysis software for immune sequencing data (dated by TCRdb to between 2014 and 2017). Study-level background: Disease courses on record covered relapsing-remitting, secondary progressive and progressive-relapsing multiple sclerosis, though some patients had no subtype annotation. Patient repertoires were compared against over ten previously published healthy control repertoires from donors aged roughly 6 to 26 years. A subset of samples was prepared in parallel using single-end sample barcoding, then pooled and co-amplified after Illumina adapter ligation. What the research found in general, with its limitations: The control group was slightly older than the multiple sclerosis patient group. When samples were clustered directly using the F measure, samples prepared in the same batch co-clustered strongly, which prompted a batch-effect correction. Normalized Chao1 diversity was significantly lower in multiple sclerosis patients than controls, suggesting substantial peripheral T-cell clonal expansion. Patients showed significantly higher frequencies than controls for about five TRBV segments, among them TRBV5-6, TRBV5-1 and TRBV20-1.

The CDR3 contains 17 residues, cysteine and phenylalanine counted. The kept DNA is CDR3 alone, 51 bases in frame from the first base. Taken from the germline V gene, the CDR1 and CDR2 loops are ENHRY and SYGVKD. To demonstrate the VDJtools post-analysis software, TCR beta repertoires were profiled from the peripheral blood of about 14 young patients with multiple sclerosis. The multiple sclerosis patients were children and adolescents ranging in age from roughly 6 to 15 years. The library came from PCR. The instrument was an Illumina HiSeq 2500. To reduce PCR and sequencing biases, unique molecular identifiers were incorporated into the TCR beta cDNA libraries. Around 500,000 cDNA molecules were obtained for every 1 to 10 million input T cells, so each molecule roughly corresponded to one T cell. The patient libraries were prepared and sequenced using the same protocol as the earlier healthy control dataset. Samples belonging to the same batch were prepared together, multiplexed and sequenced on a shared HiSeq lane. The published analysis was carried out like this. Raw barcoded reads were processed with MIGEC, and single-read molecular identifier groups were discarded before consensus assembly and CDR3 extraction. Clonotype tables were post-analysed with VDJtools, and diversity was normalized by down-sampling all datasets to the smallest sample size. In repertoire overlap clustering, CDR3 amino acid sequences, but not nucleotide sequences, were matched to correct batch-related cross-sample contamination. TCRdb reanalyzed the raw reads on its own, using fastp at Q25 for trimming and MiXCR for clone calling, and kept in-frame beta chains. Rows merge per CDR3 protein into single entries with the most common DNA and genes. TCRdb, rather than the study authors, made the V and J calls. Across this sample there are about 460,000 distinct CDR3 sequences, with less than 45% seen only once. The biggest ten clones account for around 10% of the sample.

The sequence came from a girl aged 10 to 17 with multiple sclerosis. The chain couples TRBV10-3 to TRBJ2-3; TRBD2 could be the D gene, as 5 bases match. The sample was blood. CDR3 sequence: CAISEYRASTSTDTQYF. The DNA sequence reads TGTGCTATCAGTGAGTACAGAGCTAGCACCAGCACAGATACGCAGTATTTT.